The sequence of this T cell receptor (beta chain) was determined in a study of breast tumors, draining lymph nodes, adjacent tissues (dated by TCRdb to 2015 to 2016). At the level of the whole study: The study compared TCR beta repertoires across tumor, adjacent nontumor tissue and axillary lymph nodes from breast cancer patients. The study was designed to assess the relationships and possible T-cell exchange between tumor, surrounding tissue and draining lymph node repertoires in human breast cancer.

Broad study findings and their caveats: Tumor and nontumor tissue repertoires were significantly more similar in luminal-like than in basal-like breast cancer. The conclusion that tumor T cells originate in lymph nodes was presented as consistent with a hypothesis rather than as directly demonstrated. A scenario in which most tumor T cells derive from the lymph node and then expand within tumor tissue was judged to be consistent with the data. T-cell repertoire diversity in tumors was found to be lower than in lymph nodes but higher than in nontumor tissue, and preferential V and J gene usage was observed.

This clonotype was detected many times. It has no known antigen specificity. Base qualities are missing; no much larger clone stands one base away. These reads were obtained on an Illumina HiSeq 2000. TCR beta chain libraries were generated by multiplex PCR amplification. High-throughput sequencing was used to analyze the amplified TCR beta chain products. Through fastp at Q25 and MiXCR, TCRdb rebuilt clones from the public reads, retaining in-frame beta chains. Each record represents a unique CDR3 protein, reported with the most common genes and DNA among its rows. This sample has under 150,000 distinct CDR3 sequences in its table, and around 20% of those were observed once. Jointly, the top ten make up more than 3% of the sample. The germline V gene supplies CDR1 SGHVS and CDR2 FNYEAQ. Deletion took 4 bases off V and 5 bases off J, with a span of 11 bases between the germline ends. The CDR3 runs 13 amino acids, cysteine and phenylalanine included. Only CDR3 DNA is held: 39 bases, read in frame from base 1.

The lymph node samples were taken from the axillary draining lymph nodes of breast cancer patients. Material: axillary lymph node tissue. The sequence was obtained from a female donor with breast cancer. Some clones in this sample may be carry-over from other donors' samples. The sequence links TRBV7-6 to TRBJ2-5; the D gene is tentatively TRBD1 or TRBD2, each matching 6 bases. CDR3 reads: CASSSRGRETQYF. The sequenced DNA is TGTGCCAGCAGCTCTAGGGGGAGGGAGACCCAGTACTTC.